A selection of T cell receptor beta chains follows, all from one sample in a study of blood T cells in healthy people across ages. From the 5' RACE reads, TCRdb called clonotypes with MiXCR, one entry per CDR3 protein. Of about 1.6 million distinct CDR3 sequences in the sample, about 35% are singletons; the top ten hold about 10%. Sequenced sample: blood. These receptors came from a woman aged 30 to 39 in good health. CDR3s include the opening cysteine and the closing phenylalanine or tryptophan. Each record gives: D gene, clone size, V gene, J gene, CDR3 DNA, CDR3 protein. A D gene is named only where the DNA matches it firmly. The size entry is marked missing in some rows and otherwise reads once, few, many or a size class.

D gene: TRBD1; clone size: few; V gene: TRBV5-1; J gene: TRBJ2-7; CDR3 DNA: TGCGCCAGCATTGAGGTCCCGGACAGGTTAATCTACGAGCAGTACTTC; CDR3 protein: CASIEVPDRLIYEQYF
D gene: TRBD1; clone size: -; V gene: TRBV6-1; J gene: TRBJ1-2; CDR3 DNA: TGTGCCAGCAGGGCGCACAGGGGACAGGATGGCTACACCTTC; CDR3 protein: CASRAHRGQDGYTF
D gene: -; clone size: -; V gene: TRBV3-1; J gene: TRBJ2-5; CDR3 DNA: TGTGCCAGCAGCCCCGGAGGAATGAGGGGCCGAGAGACCCAGTACTTC; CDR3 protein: CASSPGGMRGRETQYF
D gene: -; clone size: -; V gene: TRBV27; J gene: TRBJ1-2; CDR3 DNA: TGTGCCAGCAGACGTATGGGGGGTCCGGGTCCCTATGGCTACACCTTC; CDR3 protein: CASRRMGGPGPYGYTF
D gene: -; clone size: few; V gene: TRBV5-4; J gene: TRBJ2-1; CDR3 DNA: TGTGCCAGCAGCCCGACCCGGGACCAGAGAGGGGATGAGCAGTTCTTC; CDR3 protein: CASSPTRDQRGDEQFF
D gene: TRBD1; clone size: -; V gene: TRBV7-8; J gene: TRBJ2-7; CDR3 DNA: TGTGCCAGCAGCTTAGCCAGGTGGGGACAGGGTTCCTACGAGCAGTACTTC; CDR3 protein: CASSLARWGQGSYEQYF
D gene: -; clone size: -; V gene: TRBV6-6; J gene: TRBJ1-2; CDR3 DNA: TGTGCCAGCAGTGCCTACCGCGTTGGCTACACCTTC; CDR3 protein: CASSAYRVGYTF
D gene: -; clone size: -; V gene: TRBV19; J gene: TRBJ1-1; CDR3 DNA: TGTGCCAGTAGTATCCCCGCGAACACTGAAGCTTTCTTT; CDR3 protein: CASSIPANTEAFF
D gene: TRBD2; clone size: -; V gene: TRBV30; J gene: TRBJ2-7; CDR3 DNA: TGTGCCTGGAGTAAACTAGCGGGCCGCGAGCAGTACTTC; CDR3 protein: CAWSKLAGREQYF
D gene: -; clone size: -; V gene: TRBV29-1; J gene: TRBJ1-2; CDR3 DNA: TGCAGCGTTGGAAGTGTTTATGGCTACACCTTC; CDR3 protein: CSVGSVYGYTF
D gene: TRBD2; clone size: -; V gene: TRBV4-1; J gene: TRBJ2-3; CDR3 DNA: TGCGCCAGCAGCCAAAGGACTAGAGATCTGGATACGCAGTATTTT; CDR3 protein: CASSQRTRDLDTQYF
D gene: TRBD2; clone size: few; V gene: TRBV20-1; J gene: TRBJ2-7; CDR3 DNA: TGCAGTGCCCACACTAGCGGGACGGCCTACGAGCAGTACTTC; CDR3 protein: CSAHTSGTAYEQYF
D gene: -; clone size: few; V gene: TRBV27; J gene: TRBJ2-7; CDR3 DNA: TGTGCCAGCAGTTTAGGAAGGGGGCGGGACCCCTACGAGCAGTACTTC; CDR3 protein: CASSLGRGRDPYEQYF
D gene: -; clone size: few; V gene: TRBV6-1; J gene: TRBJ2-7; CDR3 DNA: TGTGCCAGCAGTGAGATGAGACACTACGAGCAGTACTTC; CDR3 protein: CASSEMRHYEQYF
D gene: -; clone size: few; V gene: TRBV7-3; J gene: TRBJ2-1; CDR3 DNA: TGTGCCAGCAGCCCTAATCTTCTGAGCTCCTACAATGAGCAGTTCTTC; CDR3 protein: CASSPNLLSSYNEQFF
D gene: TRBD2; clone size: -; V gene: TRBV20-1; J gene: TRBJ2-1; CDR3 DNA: TGCAGTGCCAAGACTAGCGGGGGGGCCTATGAGCAGTTCTTC; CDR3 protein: CSAKTSGGAYEQFF
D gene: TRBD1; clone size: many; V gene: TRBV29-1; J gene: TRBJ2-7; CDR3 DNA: TGCAGCGTAGGGACAGCTGGCTACGAGCAGTACTTC; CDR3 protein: CSVGTAGYEQYF
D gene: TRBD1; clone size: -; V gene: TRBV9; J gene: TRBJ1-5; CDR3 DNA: TGTGCCAGCAGCCCAAGCGGACAGGGATTAGGACCCCAGCATTTT; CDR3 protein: CASSPSGQGLGPQHF
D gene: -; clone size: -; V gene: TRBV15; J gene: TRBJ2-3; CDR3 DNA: TGTGCCACCAGCAGTGGTTCTGTCGGGAGTTCAAGAGGTACGCAGTATTTT; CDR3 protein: CATSSGSVGSSRGTQYF
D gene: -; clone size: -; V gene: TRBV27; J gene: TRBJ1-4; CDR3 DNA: TGTGCCAGCAGACCACCACAGGATCCAACTAATGAAAAACTGTTTTTT; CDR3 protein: CASRPPQDPTNEKLFF
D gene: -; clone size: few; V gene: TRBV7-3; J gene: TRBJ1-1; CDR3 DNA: TGTGCCAGCAGCTCACTAGGGGACACTGAAGCTTTCTTT; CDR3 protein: CASSSLGDTEAFF
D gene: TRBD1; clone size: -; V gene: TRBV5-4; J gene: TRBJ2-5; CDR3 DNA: TGTGCCAGCAGGGCAGGGGGCGCGCAGTCGGAGACCCAGTACTTC; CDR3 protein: CASRAGGAQSETQYF
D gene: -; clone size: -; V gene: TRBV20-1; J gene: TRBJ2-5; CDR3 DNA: TGCAGTGCCGAAACCCCGGAGGGGACCCAGTACTTC; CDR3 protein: CSAETPEGTQYF
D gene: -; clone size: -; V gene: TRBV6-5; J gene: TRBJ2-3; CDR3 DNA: TGTGCCAGCAGTTACTCAAGTTTGTACACAGATACGCAGTATTTT; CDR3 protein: CASSYSSLYTDTQYF
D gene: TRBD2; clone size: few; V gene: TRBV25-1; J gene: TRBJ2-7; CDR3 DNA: TGTGCCAGTACTGAGGTAGGTAGCGGGAGGTACTCCTACGAGCAGTACTTC; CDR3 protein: CASTEVGSGRYSYEQYF
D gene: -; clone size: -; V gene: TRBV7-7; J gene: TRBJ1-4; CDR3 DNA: TGTGCCAGCAGCTTGAACGACGGACCTAATGAAAAACTGTTTTTT; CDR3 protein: CASSLNDGPNEKLFF
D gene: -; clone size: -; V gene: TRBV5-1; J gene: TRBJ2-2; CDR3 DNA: TGCGCCAGCAGCTTCCGAACAGGGACCACCGGGGAGCTGTTTTTT; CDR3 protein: CASSFRTGTTGELFF
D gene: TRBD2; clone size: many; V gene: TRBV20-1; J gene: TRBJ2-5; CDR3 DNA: TGCAGTGCCCCACTAGCGGGGGGGGTACAGACCCAGTACTTC; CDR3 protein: CSAPLAGGVQTQYF
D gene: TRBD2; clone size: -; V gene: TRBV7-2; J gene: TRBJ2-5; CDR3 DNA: TGTGCCAGCAGCGCCAAGGGCGGGAGAGGAGAGACCCAGTACTTC; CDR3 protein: CASSAKGGRGETQYF
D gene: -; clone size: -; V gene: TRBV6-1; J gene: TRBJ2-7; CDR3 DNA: TGTGCCAGCAGTCGACAGGACAGTATGACTTACGAGCAGTACTTC; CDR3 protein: CASSRQDSMTYEQYF
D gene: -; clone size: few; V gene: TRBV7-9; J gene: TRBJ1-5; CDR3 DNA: TGTGCCAGCAGATCTCGCCAGGGACCCCGCAATCAGCCCCAGCATTTT; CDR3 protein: CASRSRQGPRNQPQHF
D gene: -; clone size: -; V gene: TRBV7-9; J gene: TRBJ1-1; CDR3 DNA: TGTGCCAGCAGCTTAGCATACAGTATGAACACTGAAGCTTTCTTT; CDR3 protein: CASSLAYSMNTEAFF
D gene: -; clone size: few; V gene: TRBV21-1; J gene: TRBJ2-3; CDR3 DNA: TGTGCCAGCAGCAACGTCGGGGGGCGAGGTGTCACAGATACGCAGTATTTT; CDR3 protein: CASSNVGGRGVTDTQYF
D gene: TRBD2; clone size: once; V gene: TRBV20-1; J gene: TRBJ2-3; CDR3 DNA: TGCAGTGCCGAGACTAGCGGGGCAGCAACAGATACGCAGTATTTT; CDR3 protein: CSAETSGAATDTQYF
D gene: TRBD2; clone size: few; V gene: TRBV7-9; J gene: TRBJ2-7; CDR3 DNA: TGTGCCAGCAGCTGGAGCGGGACCTCCTACGAGCAGTACTTC; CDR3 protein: CASSWSGTSYEQYF
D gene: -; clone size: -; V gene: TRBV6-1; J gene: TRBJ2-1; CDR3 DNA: TGTGCCAGCAGTGAAAGGGCAGGGGTCGCCGGGAATGAGCAGTTCTTC; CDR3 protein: CASSERAGVAGNEQFF
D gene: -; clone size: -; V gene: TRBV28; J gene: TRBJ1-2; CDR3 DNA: TGTGCCAGCAGTTTCCAGGGGTTGAACTATGGCTACACCTTC; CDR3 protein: CASSFQGLNYGYTF
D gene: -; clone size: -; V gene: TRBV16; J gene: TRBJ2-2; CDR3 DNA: TGTGCCAGCAGCCAGACGCAGGGCACCGGGGAGCTGTTTTTT; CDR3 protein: CASSQTQGTGELFF
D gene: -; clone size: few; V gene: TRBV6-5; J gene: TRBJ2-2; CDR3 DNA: TGTGCCAGCAGTATCCGGGACCCTGGGGTCGGGGAGCTGTTTTTT; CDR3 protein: CASSIRDPGVGELFF
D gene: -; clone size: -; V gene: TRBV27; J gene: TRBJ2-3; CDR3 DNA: TGTGCCAGCAGCCACCGAAGTGAAACAGATACGCAGTATTTT; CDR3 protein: CASSHRSETDTQYF
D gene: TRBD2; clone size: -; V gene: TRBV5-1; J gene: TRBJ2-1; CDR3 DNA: TGCGCCAGCAGCGTGGGACTAGCGGGGGGCAATGAGCCGTTCTTC; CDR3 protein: CASSVGLAGGNEPFF
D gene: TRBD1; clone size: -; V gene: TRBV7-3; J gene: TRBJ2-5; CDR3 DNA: TGTGCCAGCAGCTTAGGTCGTCTGGGACAGGGGACCGTCCAAGAGACCCAGTACTTC; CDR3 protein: CASSLGRLGQGTVQETQYF
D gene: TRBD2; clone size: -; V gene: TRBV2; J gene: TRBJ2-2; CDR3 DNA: TGTGCCAGAGGGACTAGCGGGAGTCCCGGGGAGCTGTTTTTT; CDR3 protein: CARGTSGSPGELFF
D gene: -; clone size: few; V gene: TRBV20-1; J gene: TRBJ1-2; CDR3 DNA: TGCAGTGCCGGCTTCGGGGGAACAGACTATGGCTACACCTTC; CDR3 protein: CSAGFGGTDYGYTF
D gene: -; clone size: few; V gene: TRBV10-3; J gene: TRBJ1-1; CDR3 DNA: TGTGCCATCAGTGTAGGGGGGAACACTGAAGCTTTCTTT; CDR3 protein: CAISVGGNTEAFF
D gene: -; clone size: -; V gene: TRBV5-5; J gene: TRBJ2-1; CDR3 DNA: TGTGCCAGCAGCCGAGGGACTTCCTTAGGGAATGAGCAGTTCTTC; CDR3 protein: CASSRGTSLGNEQFF
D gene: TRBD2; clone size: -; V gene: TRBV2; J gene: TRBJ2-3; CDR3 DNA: TGTGCCAGCAGGGCACTAGCGGGAGGGGACAGCACAGATACGCAGTATTTT; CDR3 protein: CASRALAGGDSTDTQYF
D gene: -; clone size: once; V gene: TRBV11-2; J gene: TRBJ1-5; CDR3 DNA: TGTGCCAGCAGCCACGGGGATGGGAATCAGCCCCAGCATTTT; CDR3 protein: CASSHGDGNQPQHF
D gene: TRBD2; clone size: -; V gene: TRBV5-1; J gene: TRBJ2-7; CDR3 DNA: TGCGCCAGCAGCTTGGTTTTGGCGGGGGGCAGGTACGAGCAGTACTTT; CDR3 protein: CASSLVLAGGRYEQYF
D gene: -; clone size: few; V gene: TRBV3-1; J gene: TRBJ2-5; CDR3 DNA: TGTGCCAGCAGCCAAGAGGCTTTAGGGGAGACCCAGTACTTC; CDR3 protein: CASSQEALGETQYF
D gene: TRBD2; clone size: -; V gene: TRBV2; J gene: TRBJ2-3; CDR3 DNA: TGTGCCAGCAGTGCGCGGCGGGGGGGCCCAGATACGCAGTATTTT; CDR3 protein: CASSARRGGPDTQYF
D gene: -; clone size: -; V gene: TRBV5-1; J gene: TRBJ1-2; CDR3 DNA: TGCGCCAGCAGCTTGGGGCTGAGCCCTGGAGGCTACACCTTC; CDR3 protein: CASSLGLSPGGYTF